What follows describes a single TCR beta chain. The sample is drawn from a study of blood T cell repertoires in COVID-19. Turning to the study itself: From the United States, Italy and Spain came samples of acute and convalescent COVID-19. Nucleic acid was either cDNA or gDNA, and it came from T cells, B-cell-depleted T cells, or PBMCs.

As processed by the authors: Reference gene primer amplification gave nucleated cell count estimates. Libraries were prepared by immunoSEQ multiplex PCR; TCRdb keeps only in-frame clonotypes and omits some of them. The V and J calls and the clone size are those of that table, but D and trimming were determined from the DNA. The data show approximately 380,000 clones, roughly 85% seen once. This clonotype was obtained from a young woman with acute or convalescent COVID-19. The sample taken for sequencing was peripheral blood.

The CDR3 loop is CASSLPGTPEGGYTF. The CDR3 nucleotides are TGTGCCAGCAGCTTGCCTGGGACTCCTGAGGGTGGCTACACCTTC. This chain joins TRBV5-4 and TRBJ1-2, with D perhaps matching TRBD1 (5 bases). With 1 base removed from V and 7 bases from J, the gap between germline ends came to 17 bases. Germline V gene data show CDR1 as SGHNT and CDR2 as YYREEE (reference sequence). The CDR3 is 15 residues long.